One and the same sample provided the 13 T cell receptor beta chains below, sequenced in a study of blood T cell repertoires in COVID-19. TCRdb's table, derived via immunoSEQ multiplex PCR, lists solely in-frame clones and lacks some. The sample carries nearly 80,000 clones, approximately 78% recorded once. Source material: peripheral blood. The receptor source for this set is a woman in her seventies with acute or convalescent COVID-19.

This rearrangement joins TRBV6-4 to TRBJ1-6, with D perhaps TRBD1 (5 bases). V shed 6 bases and J shed 7 bases, with 10 bases lying between them. Germline V gives CDR1 MRHNA, CDR2 SNTAGT. The CDR3 covers 13 residues. DNA for the CDR3: TGTGCCAGCAGAGATACAGGAAATTCACCCCTCCACTTT. It codes for CASRDTGNSPLHF.

The chain joins TRBV6-2 or TRBV6-3 to TRBJ2-3, with D perhaps TRBD2 (5 bases). Trimming shortened V by 1 base and J by 0 bases, and 11 bases separated the two germline ends. This CDR3 contains 16 residues. Per germline, CDR1 MNHEY and CDR2 SVGEGT. The chain's CDR3 is CASSYFRWTSTDTQYF. The CDR3 DNA sequence: TGTGCCAGCAGTTACTTCCGCTGGACTAGCACAGATACGCAGTATTTT.

The chain joins TRBV27 to TRBJ2-7; D is perhaps TRBD2 (6 bases). Germline V CDR1 and CDR2: MNHEY, SMNVEV (reference sequence). The CDR3 is made up of 14 amino acids. V lost 3 bases, J lost 3 bases, and 12 bases lay in between. The CDR3 coding sequence is TGTGCCAGCAGTTTTGGCGGGGCGGGCTACGAGCAGTACTTC. Residues: CASSFGGAGYEQYF.

The V gene is TRBV24-1, the J gene TRBJ2-7; a possible D gene is TRBD1 (5 bases). This CDR3 is 19 amino acids long. From germline, CDR1 is KGHDR and CDR2 SFDVKD. CDR3 region: CAPRSSGPIKWGCFEEQYF. DNA of the CDR3: TGTGCACCCAGGTCGTCCGGACCGATCAAATGGGGCTGCTTCGAGGAGCAGTACTTC.

This chain connects TRBV5-4 to TRBJ2-1; 9 bases align to TRBD1. This CDR3 spans 15 amino acids. V lost 4 bases and J lost 3; bases outside the gene matches: 5. Per germline, CDR1 SGHNT and CDR2 YYREEE (reference sequence). The DNA of the CDR3 is TGTGCCAGCAGCACCCGGGACAGGGTCTACAATGAGCAGTTCTTC. Translated: CASSTRDRVYNEQFF.

J is TRBJ2-2 and V is TRBV2; 7 nucleotides align to TRBD2. The CDR3 is 15 residues long. CDR1 and CDR2 from the germline V gene are SNHLY and FYNNEI. V dropped 5 bases and J dropped 1; count of bases not matched to a gene: 4. As DNA, the CDR3 is TGTGCCAGCAGTAGAAAGCGGGAGAACACCGGGGAGCTGTTTTTT. Translation gives CASSRKRENTGELFF.

V and J are TRBV2 and TRBJ1-6; 9 bases fit TRBD1. Looked up from germline, CDR1 is SNHLY and CDR2 is FYNNEI. The length of the CDR3 is 14 residues. Trimming cost V 6 bases and J 10 bases; bases outside gene matches: 7. The CDR3, as DNA: TGTGCCAGCAGGCGGGACAGGGTTGGATCACCCCTCCACTTT. Its translation is CASRRDRVGSPLHF.

This clone was seen just once. The chain links TRBV7-3 to TRBJ2-1, with 7 nucleotides matching TRBD2. Germline trimming cut 4 bases from V and 4 bases from J; bases unmatched to any gene: 4. CDR3 length equals 14 residues. Germline CDR1 reads SGHTA; CDR2 reads FQGTGA. In DNA form, the CDR3 reads TGTGCCAGCAGCTCAGCCGGGAGGTACAATGAGCAGTTCTTC. Protein product: CASSSAGRYNEQFF.

The chain joins TRBV5-1 to TRBJ2-1, with D unclear. Germline V gives CDR1 SGHRS, CDR2 YFSETQ. This CDR3 comprises 15 residues. V lost 0 bases and J 5 bases, leaving 12 bases between the germline ends. CDR3 nucleotide sequence: TGCGCCAGCAGCTTGGCGGGTAATTCTGACAATGAGCAGTTCTTC. Its translation is CASSLAGNSDNEQFF.

The V call is TRBV5-8, the J call TRBJ1-4; D unresolved. CDR1 and CDR2 from the germline V gene are SGHTS and YDEGEE. V lost 2 bases, J lost 8 bases, and 13 bases lay in between. This CDR3 contains 14 residues. The CDR3 sequence is CASSLLNLLEKLFF. The CDR3 bases are TGTGCCAGCAGCTTACTAAACCTCCTGGAAAAACTGTTTTTT.

This clone was found once. The chain links TRBV24-1 to TRBJ1-4, with D unresolved. Germline values: CDR1 KGHDR, CDR2 SFDVKD. The CDR3 consists of 13 residues. V lost 1 base to trimming and J lost 10 bases, with 9 bases between them. The CDR3, as DNA: TGTGCCACCAGTGATTTAACTTCCGGAAAACTGTTTTTT. It yields the protein CATSDLTSGKLFF.

With respect to this clone: At one boundary the junction diverges from the germline segment, which might be a read error. The V call is TRBV29-1, the J call TRBJ2-1; D may be TRBD2 (6 bases). The CDR3 runs to 15 residues. Germline CDR1 is SQVTM and CDR2 is ANQGSEA. The CDR3 DNA reads as TGCAGCGGGGGGGATGGCGGGACCTCCAACAATGAGCAGTTCTTC. Translated, it gives CSGGDGGTSNNEQFF.

The chain couples TRBV7-9 to TRBJ2-4; 10 bases align to TRBD2. The germline CDR1 and CDR2 sequences are SEHNR and FQNEAQ (reference sequence). Germline trimming cut 5 bases from V and 5 bases from J; bases unmatched to any gene: 3. The CDR3 is 14 residues long. This chain's CDR3 is CASSPGLAENIQYF. For the CDR3, the DNA is TGTGCCAGCAGCCCCGGACTAGCGGAAAACATTCAGTACTTC.